This T cell receptor (beta chain) was documented in a study of shared clonotypes between healthy human individuals. The CDR3 totals 13 residues. Germline V CDR1 and CDR2: LGHNA, YSLEER. V was shortened by 0 bases and J by 9 bases, with 11 bases between the two germline ends. Sequenced by immunoSEQ multiplex PCR; TCRdb stores in-frame clones only, minus some. Of about 2.1 million clones listed, 85% to 95% are singletons. CD45RO negativity and positive selection for CCR7 defined naive CD8 cells, a population that excluded terminally differentiated effector memory CD45RA+ cells. The receptor comes from a man younger than 35 in good health. Some clones in this sample may be carry-over from other donors' samples. The chain couples TRBV4-3 to TRBJ1-2, with TRBD1 as a possible D gene (5 bases). Sequenced sample: naive CD8+ T cells from PBMCs. CDR3 coding DNA: TGCGCCAGCAGCCAAGATTGGGAGGGGAGCTACACCTTC. Residues: CASSQDWEGSYTF.